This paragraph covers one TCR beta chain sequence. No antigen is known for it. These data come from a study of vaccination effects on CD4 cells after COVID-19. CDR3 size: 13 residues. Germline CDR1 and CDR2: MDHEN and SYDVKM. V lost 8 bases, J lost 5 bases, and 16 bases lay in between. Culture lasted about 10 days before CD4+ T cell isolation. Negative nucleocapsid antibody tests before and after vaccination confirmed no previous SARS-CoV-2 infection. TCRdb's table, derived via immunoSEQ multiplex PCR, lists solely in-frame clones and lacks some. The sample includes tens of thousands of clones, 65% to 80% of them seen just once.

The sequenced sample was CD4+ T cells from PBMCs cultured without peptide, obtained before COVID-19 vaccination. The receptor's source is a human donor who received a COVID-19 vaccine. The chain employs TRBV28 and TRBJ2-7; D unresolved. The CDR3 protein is CASGTSRSHEQYF. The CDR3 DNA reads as TGTGCCAGCGGAACCTCTAGGTCTCACGAGCAGTACTTC.